This T cell receptor beta chain is from a study of cytomegalovirus exposure and HLA in healthy donors. Study-wide results and caveats: Association with HLA alleles at 0.05 false discovery rate was found for 16,951 TCR beta sequences in a later analysis.

This PCR relied on a set of 60 Vbeta primers and 13 Jbeta primers. TCRdb's copy holds only in-frame clones and misses some; the assay was immunoSEQ multiplex PCR. In the table there are approximately 150,000 clones, about 77% of which are singletons. Comment on this clone: What it binds is unknown.

CDR1 and CDR2 (germline): SNHLY, FYNNEI. The length of the CDR3 is 15 residues. V trimming: 5 bases; J trimming: 5 bases; junction bases outside the gene matches: 8. This chain joins TRBV2 and TRBJ2-1; 8 bases are a match to TRBD2. This sequence originates from a man aged 18 to 30 in good health and CMV-seropositive. The specimen was PBMCs. The CDR3, as DNA: TGTGCCAGCAGTCCCCCCGGTAGCGGGGACAATGAGCAGTTCTTC. Residues: CASSPPGSGDNEQFF. Drawing the rest from reference TRBV2 and TRBJ2-1, the complete variable domain is EPEVTQTPSHQVTQMGQEVILRCVPISNHLYFYWYRQILGQKVEFLVSFYNNEISEKSEIFDDQFSVERPDGSNFTLKIRSTKLEDSAMYFCASSPPGSGDNEQFFGPGTRLTVL.